What follows are 3 T cell receptor beta chains derived from one specimen sequenced in a study of identifying expanded T cells in peripheral blood. Using immunoSEQ multiplex PCR, the repertoire was profiled, and TCRdb retains in-frame clones only, with some absent. The data hold about 80,000 clones, with 85% to 90% observed a single time. The sample taken for sequencing was blood. The receptors derive from a person aged 18 to 69 in good health.

This CDR3 is CASSPETGRANYGYTF. The CDR3 nucleotides read TGCGCCAGCAGCCCGGAGACGGGGCGAGCTAACTATGGCTACACCTTC. The gene calls are TRBV5-1 and TRBJ1-2; D might be TRBD1 (5 bases). The CDR3 covers 16 residues. Trimming removed 4 bases at V and 0 bases at J, with 16 bases between. Germline V gene lookup returns CDR1 SGHRS and CDR2 YFSETQ. Filled out from reference TRBV5-1 and TRBJ1-2, the complete variable domain reads KAGVTQTPRYLIKTRGQQVTLSCSPISGHRSVSWYQQTPGQGLQFLFEYFSETQRNKGNFPGRFSGRQFSNSRSEMNVSTLELGDSALYLCASSPETGRANYGYTFGSGTRLTVV.

The V gene is TRBV6-1, the J gene TRBJ2-5, with a possible D match to TRBD1 (7 bases). Trimming left V 0 bases short and J 2 bases short, with 13 bases between. This CDR3 has 16 amino acids. The germline CDR1 and CDR2 sequences are MNHNS and SASEGT. Here the CDR3 DNA reads TGTGCCAGCAGTGAAGCGGCAGGGGGAGGTCAAGAGACCCAGTACTTC. This sequence encodes CASSEAAGGGQETQYF.

This clone appeared a few times. J is TRBJ1-6 and V is TRBV5-3; D ambiguous. TRBV5-3 is an ORF, and what it does is uncertain. The CDR3 spans 12 residues. Trimming took 0 bases from V and 14 from J, leaving 9 bases between them. CDR3 protein: CARSLEDVSLHF. CDR3 bases: TGTGCCAGAAGCTTGGAGGACGTATCCCTCCACTTT.